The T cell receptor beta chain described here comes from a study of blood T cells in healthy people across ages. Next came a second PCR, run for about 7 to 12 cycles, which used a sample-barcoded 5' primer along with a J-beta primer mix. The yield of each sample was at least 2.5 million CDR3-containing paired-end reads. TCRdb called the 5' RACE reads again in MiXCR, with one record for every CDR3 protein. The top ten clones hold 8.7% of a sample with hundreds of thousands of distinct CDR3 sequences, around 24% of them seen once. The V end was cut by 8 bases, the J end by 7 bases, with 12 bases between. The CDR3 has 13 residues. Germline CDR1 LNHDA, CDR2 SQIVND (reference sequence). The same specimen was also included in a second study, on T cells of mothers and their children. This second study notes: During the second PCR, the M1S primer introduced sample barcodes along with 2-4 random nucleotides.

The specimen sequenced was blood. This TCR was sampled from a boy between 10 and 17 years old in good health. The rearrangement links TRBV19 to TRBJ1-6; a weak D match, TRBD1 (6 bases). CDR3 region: CASRERGNSPLHF. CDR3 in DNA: TGTGCCAGTCGAGAGAGGGGGAATTCACCCCTCCACTTT.